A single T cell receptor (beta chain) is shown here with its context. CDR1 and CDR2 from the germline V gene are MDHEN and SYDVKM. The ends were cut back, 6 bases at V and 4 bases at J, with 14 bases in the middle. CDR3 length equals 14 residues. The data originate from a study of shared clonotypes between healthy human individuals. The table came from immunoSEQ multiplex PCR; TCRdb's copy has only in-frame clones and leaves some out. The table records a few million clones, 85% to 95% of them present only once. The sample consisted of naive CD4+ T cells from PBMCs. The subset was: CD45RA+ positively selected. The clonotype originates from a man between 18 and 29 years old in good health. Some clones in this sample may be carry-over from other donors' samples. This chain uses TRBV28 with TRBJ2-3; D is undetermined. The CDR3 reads CASSARAGADTQYF. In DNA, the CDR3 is TGTGCCAGCAGCGCACGGGCAGGAGCAGATACGCAGTATTTT.